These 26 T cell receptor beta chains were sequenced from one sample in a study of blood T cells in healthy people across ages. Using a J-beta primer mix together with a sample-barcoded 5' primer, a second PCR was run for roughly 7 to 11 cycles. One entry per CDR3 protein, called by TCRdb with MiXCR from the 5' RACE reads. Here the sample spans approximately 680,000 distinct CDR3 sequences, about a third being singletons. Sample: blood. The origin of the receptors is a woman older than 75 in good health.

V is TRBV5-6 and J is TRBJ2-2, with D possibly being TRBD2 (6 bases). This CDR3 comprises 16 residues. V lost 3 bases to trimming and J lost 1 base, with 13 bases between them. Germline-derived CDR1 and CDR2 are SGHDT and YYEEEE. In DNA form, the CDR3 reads TGTGCCAGCAGCTGGGGGGACGGGCTGAACACCGGGGAGCTGTTTTTT. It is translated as CASSWGDGLNTGELFF.

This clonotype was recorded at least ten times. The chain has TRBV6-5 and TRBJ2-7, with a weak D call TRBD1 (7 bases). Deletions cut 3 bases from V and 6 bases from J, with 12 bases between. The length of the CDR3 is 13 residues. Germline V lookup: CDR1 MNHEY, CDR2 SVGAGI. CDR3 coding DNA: TGTGCCAGCAGTTATACAGGGGAGGTCGAGCAGTACTTC. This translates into CASSYTGEVEQYF.

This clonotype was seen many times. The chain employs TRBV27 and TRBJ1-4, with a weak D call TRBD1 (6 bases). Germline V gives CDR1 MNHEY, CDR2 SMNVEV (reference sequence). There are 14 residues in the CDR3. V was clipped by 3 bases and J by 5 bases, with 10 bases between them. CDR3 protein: CASSFQGRNEKLFF. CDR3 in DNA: TGTGCCAGCAGTTTTCAGGGGAGGAATGAAAAACTGTTTTTT.

CDR3 sequence reads: CASSTDSAAQAFF. The CDR3 region has the DNA TGTGCCAGCAGTACGGACAGTGCCGCTCAAGCTTTCTTT. This rearrangement joins TRBV6-2 or TRBV6-3 to TRBJ1-1; D might be TRBD1 (6 bases). The CDR3 runs 13 residues. Trimming cost V 5 bases and J 9 bases, with 16 bases left between them. Germline V gene data show CDR1 as MNHEY and CDR2 as SVGEGT.

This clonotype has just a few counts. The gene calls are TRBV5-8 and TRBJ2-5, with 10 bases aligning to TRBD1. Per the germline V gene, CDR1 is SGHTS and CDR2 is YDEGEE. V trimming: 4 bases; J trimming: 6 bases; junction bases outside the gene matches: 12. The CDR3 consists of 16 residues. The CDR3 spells CASSAGADRGTKTQYF. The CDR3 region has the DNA TGTGCCAGCAGCGCAGGAGCGGACAGGGGGACGAAGACCCAGTACTTC. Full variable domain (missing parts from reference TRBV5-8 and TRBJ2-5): EAGVTQSPTHLIKTRGQQATLRCSPISGHTSVYWYQQALGLGLQFLLWYDEGEERNRGNFPPRFSGRQFPNYSSELNVNALELEDSALYLCASSAGADRGTKTQYFGPGTRLLVL.

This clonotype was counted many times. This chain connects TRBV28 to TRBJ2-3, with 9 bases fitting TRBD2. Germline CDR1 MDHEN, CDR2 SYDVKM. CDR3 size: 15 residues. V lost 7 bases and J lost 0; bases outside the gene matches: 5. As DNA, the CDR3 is TGTGCCAGCATCGAACTAGCGGGTAGCACAGATACGCAGTATTTT. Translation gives CASIELAGSTDTQYF.

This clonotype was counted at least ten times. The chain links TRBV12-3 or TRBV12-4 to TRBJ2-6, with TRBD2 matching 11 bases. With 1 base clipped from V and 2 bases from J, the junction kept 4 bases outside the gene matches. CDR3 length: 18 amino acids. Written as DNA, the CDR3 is TGTGCCAGCAGTTTAGGGGTAGCGGGGGGGCCTGGGGCCAACGTCCTGACTTTC. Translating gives CASSLGVAGGPGANVLTF.

The CDR3 bases are TGTGCCAGCAGCCGGGACCTATGGAGTGAGACCCAGTACTTC. Encoded protein: CASSRDLWSETQYF. The chain has TRBV7-2 and TRBJ2-5; D may be TRBD1 or TRBD2 (5 bases each). Trimming took off 5 bases at V and 5 bases at J, with 15 bases between the two ends. The CDR3 contains 14 residues. CDR1 and CDR2 (germline): SGHTA, FQGNSA.

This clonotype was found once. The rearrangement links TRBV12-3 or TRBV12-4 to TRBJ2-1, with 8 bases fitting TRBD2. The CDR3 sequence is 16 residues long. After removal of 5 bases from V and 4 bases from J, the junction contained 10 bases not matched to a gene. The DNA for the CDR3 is TGTGCCAGCAGTGCCCCACTAGCGGCCTTTTACAATGAGCAGTTCTTC. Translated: CASSAPLAAFYNEQFF.

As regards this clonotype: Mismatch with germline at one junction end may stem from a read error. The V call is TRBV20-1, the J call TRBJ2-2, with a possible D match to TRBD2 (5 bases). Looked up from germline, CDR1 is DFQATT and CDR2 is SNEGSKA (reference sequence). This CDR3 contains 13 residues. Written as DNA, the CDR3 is TGCAGTGCTTCTGGCACCCGTCCCGGGGAGCGGTTTTTT. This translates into CSASGTRPGERFF.

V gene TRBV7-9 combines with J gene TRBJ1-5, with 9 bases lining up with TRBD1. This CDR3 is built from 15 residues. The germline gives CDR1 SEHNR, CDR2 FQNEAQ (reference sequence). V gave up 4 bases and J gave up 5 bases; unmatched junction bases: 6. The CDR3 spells CASSSNRGPYQPQHF. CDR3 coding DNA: TGTGCCAGCAGCTCGAACAGGGGGCCGTATCAGCCCCAGCATTTT.

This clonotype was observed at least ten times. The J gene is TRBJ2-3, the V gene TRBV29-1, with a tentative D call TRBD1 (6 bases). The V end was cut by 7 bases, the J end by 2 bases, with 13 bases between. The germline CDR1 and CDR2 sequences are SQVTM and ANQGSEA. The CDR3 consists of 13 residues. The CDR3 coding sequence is TGCAGCGGGTCGGACAGACCCACAGATACGCAGTATTTT. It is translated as CSGSDRPTDTQYF.

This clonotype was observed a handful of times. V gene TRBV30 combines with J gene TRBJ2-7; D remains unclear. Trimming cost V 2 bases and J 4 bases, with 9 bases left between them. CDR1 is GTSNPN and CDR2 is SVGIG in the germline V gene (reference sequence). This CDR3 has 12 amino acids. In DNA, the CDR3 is TGTGCCTGGAGTCCCTCGGAGTACGAGCAGTACTTC. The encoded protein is CAWSPSEYEQYF.

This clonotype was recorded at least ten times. The CDR3 nucleotides read TGTGCCAGCAGCTCCGAGCGGGGGGGCCCGACTCAAGAGACCCAGTACTTC. It is translated as CASSSERGGPTQETQYF. The chain is built from TRBV6-2 or TRBV6-3 and TRBJ2-5, with 10 bases fitting TRBD2. V lost 6 bases to trimming and J lost 2 bases; unmatched junction nucleotides: 12. Germline V CDR1 and CDR2: MNHEY, SVGEGT. This CDR3 contains 17 residues.

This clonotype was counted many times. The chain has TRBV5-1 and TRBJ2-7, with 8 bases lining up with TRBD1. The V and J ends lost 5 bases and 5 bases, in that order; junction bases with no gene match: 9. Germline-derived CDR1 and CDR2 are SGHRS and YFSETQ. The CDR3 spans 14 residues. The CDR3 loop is CASSRDRGNDEQYF. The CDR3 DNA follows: TGCGCCAGCAGTCGAGACAGGGGAAACGACGAGCAGTACTTC.

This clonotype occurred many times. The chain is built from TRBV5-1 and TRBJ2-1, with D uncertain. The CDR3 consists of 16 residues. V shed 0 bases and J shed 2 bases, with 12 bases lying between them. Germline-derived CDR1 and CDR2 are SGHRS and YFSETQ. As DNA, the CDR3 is TGCGCCAGCAGCTTGGGTCATCGAGGTACCTACAATGAGCAGTTCTTC. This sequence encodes CASSLGHRGTYNEQFF. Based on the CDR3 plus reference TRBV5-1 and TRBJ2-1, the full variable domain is KAGVTQTPRYLIKTRGQQVTLSCSPISGHRSVSWYQQTPGQGLQFLFEYFSETQRNKGNFPGRFSGRQFSNSRSEMNVSTLELGDSALYLCASSLGHRGTYNEQFFGPGTRLTVL.

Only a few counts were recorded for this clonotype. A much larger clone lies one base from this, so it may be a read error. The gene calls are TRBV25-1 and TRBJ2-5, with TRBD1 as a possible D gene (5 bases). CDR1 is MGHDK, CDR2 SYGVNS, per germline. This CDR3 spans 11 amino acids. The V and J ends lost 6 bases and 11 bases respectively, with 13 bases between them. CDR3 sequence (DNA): TGTGCCAGCAGCAGGGTTGATGAGCAGTACTTC. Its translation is CASSRVDEQYF.

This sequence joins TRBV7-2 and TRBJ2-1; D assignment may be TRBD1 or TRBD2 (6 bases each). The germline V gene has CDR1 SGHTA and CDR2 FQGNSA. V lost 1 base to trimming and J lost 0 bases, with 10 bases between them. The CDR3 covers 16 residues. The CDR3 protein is CASSLEGGRSYNEQFF. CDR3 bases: TGTGCCAGCAGCTTAGAAGGGGGGCGCTCCTACAATGAGCAGTTCTTC.

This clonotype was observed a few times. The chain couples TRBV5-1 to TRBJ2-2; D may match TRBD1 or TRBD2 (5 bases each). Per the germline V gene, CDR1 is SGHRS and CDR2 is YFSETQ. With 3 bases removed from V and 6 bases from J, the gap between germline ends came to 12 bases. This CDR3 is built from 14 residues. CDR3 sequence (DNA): TGCGCCAGCAGCTCCGCAGGGACCGCCGGGGAGCTGTTTTTT. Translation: CASSSAGTAGELFF.

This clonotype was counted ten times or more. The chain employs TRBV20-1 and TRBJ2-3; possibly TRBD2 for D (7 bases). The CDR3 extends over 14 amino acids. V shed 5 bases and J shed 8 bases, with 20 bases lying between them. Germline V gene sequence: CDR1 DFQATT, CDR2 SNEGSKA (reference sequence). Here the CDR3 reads CSALAGAEWGTQYF. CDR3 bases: TGCAGTGCTCTCGCGGGGGCGGAGTGGGGTACGCAGTATTTT.

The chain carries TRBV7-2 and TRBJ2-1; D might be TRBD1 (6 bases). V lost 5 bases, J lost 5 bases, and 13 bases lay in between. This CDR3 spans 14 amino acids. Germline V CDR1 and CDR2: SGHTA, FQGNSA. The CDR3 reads CASSQDSYNNEQFF. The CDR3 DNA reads TGTGCCAGCAGCCAGGACAGTTACAACAATGAGCAGTTCTTC. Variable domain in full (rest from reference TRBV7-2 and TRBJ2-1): GAGVSQSPSNKVTEKGKDVELRCDPISGHTALYWYRQSLGQGLEFLIYFQGNSAPDKSGLPSDRFSAERTGGSVSTLTIQRTQQEDSAVYLCASSQDSYNNEQFFGPGTRLTVL.

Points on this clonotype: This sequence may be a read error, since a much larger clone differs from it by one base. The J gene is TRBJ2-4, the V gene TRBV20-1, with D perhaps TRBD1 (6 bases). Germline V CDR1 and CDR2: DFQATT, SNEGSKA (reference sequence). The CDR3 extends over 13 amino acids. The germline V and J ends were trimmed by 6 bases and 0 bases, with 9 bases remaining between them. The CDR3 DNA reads TGCAGTGCCCGACAGGTAGCCAAAAACATTCAGTACTTC. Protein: CSARQVAKNIQYF.

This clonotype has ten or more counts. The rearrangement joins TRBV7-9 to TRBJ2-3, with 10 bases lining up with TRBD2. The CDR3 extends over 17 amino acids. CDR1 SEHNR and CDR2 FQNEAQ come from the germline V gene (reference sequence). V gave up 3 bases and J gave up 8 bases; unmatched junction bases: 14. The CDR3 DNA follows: TGTGCCAGCAGCTTCACTAGCGGGGAACGTTCACAGGGTACGCAGTATTTT. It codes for CASSFTSGERSQGTQYF.

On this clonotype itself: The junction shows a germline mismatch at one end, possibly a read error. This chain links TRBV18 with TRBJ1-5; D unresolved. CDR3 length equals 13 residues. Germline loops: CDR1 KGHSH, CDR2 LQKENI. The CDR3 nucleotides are TGTACCAGCTCACTAGGGTCCAATCAGCCCCAGCATTTT. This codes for CTSSLGSNQPQHF.

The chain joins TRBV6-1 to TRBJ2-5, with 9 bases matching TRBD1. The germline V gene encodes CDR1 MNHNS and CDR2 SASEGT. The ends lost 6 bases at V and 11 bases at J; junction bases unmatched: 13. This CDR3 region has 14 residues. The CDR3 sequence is CASRDQTGGNEQYF. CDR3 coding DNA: TGTGCCAGCAGGGACCAGACAGGGGGGAATGAGCAGTACTTC.

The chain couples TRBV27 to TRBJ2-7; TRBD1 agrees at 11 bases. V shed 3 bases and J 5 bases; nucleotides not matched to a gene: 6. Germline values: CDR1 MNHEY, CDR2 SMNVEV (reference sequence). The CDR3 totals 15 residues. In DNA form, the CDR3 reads TGTGCCAGCAGTTTCCGGGACAGGGGGTTCGACGAGCAGTACTTC. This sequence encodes CASSFRDRGFDEQYF.